This T cell receptor (beta chain) was documented in a study of pediatric ulcerative colitis. On the study more broadly: Most patients had pancolitis, and two had left-sided colitis. Overall study results and limits: Repertoires came from total lymphocyte DNA, so rare subsets like regulatory T cells may be missed. Compared with controls, ulcerative colitis showed greater blood-rectum clone sharing. A couple of rectal CDR3 clonotypes occurred in all ulcerative colitis patients.

During colonoscopy, one to two rectal pinch biopsies were collected. V was cut by 4 bases and J by 0 bases, with 16 bases left in between. The CDR3 covers 17 residues. Germline V CDR1 and CDR2: SGHNT, YENEEA. Assay: immunoSEQ multiplex PCR; the TCRdb copy retains only in-frame clones and omits some. The sample yields some 24,000 clones, over 55% seen once. There are a few counts of this clone. The antigen remains unidentified. V usage is TRBV11-3 and J usage is TRBJ2-1, with D possibly being TRBD2 (5 bases). This TCR was recovered from a boy aged 10-17 years with severe ulcerative colitis. The sequencing sample was made of gut tissue. The DNA of the CDR3 is TGTGCCAGCAGCTCTTTCTCACTAGGGTACTCCTACAATGAGCAGTTCTTC. Translated: CASSSFSLGYSYNEQFF.